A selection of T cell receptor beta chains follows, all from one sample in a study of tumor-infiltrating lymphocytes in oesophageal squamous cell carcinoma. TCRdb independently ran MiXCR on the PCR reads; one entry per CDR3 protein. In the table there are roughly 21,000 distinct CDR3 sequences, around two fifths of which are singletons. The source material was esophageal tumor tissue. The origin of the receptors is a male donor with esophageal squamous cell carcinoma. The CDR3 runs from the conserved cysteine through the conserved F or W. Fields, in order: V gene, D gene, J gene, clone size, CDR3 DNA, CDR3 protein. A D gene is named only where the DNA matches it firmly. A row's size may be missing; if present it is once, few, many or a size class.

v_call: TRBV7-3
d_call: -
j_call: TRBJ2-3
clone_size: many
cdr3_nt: TGTGCCAGCAGCTTCGGGCGCAGCACAGATACGCAGTATTTT
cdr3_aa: CASSFGRSTDTQYF

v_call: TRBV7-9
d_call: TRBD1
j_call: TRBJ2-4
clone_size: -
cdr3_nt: TGTGCCAGCAGCTTAGTGGGACAGGTAGCCAAAAACATTCAGTACTTC
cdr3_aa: CASSLVGQVAKNIQYF

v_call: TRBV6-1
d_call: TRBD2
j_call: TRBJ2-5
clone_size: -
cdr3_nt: TGTGCCAGCAGTGAAGGGGCCCCGGGGGGTGGAGAGACCCAGTACTTC
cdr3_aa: CASSEGAPGGGETQYF

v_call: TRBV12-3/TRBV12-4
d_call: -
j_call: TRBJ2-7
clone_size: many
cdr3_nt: TGTGCCAGCAGTCGAGAGCTGACTAGGCCCCAATCAAACAATGAGCAGTACTTC
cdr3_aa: CASSRELTRPQSNNEQYF

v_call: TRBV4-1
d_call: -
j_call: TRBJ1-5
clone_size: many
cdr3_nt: TGCGCCAGCAGCCAAGATCGGGCAGGGCGAAGCCCTGTTGAGCCCCAGCATTTT
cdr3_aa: CASSQDRAGRSPVEPQHF

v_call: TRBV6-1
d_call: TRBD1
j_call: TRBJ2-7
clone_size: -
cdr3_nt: TGTGCCAGCAGGGGAGGGGGACAGGGGTACGAGCAGTACTTC
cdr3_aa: CASRGGGQGYEQYF

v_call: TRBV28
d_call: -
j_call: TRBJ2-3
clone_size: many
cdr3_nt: TGTGCCAGCAGTTCCCGAGGAGGGCGGGTGCTCACAGATACGCAGTATTTT
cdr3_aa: CASSSRGGRVLTDTQYF

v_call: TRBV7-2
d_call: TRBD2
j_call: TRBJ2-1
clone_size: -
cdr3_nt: TGTGCCAGCAGCTTGGGGACTACCTATAATGAGCAGTTCTTC
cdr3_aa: CASSLGTTYNEQFF

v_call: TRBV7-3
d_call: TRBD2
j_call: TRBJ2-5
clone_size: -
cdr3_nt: TGTGCCAGCAGCTCGGGACTAGCGCCTAATGAGCAGTACTTC
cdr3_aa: CASSSGLAPNEQYF

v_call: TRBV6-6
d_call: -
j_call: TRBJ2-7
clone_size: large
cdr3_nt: TGTGCCAGCAGTTACTCCCTAGTGGGAGGTTACGAGCAGTACTTC
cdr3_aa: CASSYSLVGGYEQYF

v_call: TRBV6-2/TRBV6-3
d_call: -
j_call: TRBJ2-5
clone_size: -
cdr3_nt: TGTGCCAGCTCATCCACGGAACAAAATGAGCAGTACTTC
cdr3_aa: CASSSTEQNEQYF

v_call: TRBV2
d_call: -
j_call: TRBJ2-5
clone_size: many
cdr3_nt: TGTGCCAGCAGTGAAGCGGTCAGCCTAGCAGTTCAAGAGACCCAGTACTTC
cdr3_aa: CASSEAVSLAVQETQYF

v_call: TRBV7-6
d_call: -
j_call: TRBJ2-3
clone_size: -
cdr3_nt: TGTGCCAGCAGCCAATCTAGGGCCGAGATAGCGCAGTATTTT
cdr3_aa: CASSQSRAEIAQYF

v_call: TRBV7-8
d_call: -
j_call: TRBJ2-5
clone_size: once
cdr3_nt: TGTGCCAGCAGCTGGGCAGGGCGGGAGACCCAGTACTTC
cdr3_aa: CASSWAGRETQYF

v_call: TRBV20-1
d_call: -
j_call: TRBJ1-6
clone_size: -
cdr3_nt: TGCAGTACAGGGACAAGTAATTCACCCCTCCACTTT
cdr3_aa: CSTGTSNSPLHF

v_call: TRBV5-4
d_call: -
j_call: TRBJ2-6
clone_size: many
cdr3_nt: TGTGCCAGCAGCTTGGGACCGACGAACTCTGGGGCCAACGTCCTGACTTTC
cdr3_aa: CASSLGPTNSGANVLTF

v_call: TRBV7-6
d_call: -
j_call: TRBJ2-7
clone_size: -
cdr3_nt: TGTGCCAGCAGCGACCTGGCCCACATTTGGGGACGCTCCTACGAGCAGTACTTC
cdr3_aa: CASSDLAHIWGRSYEQYF

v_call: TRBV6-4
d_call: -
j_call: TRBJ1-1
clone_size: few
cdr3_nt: TGTGCCAGCCCGTGGAGAAACACTGAAGCTTTCTTT
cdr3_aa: CASPWRNTEAFF

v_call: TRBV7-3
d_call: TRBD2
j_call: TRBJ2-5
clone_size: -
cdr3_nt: TGTGCCAGCAGCCGAGGACTAGCGGGAATTGAGACCCAGTACTTC
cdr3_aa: CASSRGLAGIETQYF

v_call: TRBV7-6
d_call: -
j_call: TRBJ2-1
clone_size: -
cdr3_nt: TGTGCCAGCAGCGACGGACACAATGAGCAGTTCTTC
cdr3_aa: CASSDGHNEQFF

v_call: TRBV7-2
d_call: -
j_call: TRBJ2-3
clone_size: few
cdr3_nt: TGTGCCAGCAGCCCTCAGCTGATCTGGGGGGAGCTGGCAGATACGCAGTATTTT
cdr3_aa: CASSPQLIWGELADTQYF

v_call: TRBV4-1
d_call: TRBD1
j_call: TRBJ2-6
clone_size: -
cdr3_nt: TGCGCCAGCAGCCTCGTGGGGACAGGGCGTTCTGGGGCCAACGTCCTGACTTTC
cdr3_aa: CASSLVGTGRSGANVLTF

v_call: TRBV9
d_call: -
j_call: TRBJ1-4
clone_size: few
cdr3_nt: TGTGCCAGCAGCGAAGGCCAGGGGCGAACTAATGAAAAACTGTTTTTT
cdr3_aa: CASSEGQGRTNEKLFF

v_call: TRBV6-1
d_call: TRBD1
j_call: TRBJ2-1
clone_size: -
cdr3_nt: TGTGCCAGCAGTTCCAGGGGGTCGGCAAATGAGCAGTTCTTC
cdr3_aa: CASSSRGSANEQFF

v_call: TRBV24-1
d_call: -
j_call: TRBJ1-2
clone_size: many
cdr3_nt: TGTGCCACCAGTGACACTACAGGGTACTATGGAGAATATGGCTACACCTTC
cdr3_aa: CATSDTTGYYGEYGYTF

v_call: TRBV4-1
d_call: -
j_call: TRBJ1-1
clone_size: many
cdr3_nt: TGCGCCAGCAGCCAAGATTTTATTGGGGCGGGGGGGCTTATGAACACTGAAGCTTTCTTT
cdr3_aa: CASSQDFIGAGGLMNTEAFF

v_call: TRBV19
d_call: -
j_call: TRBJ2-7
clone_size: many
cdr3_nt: TGTGCCAGTAGTTTAGGGTCCTCGGGACCCTACGAGCAGTACTTC
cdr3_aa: CASSLGSSGPYEQYF

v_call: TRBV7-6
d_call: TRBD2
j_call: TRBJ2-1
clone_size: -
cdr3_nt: TGTGCCAGCCGTAGCGGGAGGTCCTACAATGAGCAGTTCTTC
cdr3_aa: CASRSGRSYNEQFF

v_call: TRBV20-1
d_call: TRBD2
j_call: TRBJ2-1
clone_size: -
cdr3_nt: TGCAGTGCGATCTCGACTAGCGGGGGCCACAATGAGCAGTTCTTC
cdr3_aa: CSAISTSGGHNEQFF

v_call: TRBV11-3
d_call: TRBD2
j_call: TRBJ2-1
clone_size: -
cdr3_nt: TGTGCCAGCAGCCTCGGGACTAGCGGAGTCTACAATGAGCAGTTCTTC
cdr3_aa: CASSLGTSGVYNEQFF

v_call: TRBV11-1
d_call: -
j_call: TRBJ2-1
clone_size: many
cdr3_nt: TGTGCCAGCAGCTCGAGACTAGTCCCCTACAATGAGCAGTTCTTC
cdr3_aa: CASSSRLVPYNEQFF

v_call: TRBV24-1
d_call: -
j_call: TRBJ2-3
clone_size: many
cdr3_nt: TGTGCCACCAGTGACCGGGGCTGGGCAGATACGCAGTATTTT
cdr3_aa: CATSDRGWADTQYF

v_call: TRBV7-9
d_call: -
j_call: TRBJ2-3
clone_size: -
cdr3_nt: TGTGCCAGCAGCTTATTTATGGGTGCTCCCGGGGAGCTGTATTTT
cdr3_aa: CASSLFMGAPGELYF

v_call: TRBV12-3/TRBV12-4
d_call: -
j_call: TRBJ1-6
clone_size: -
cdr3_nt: TGTGCCAGCAGCCATACAGGGAATAATTCACCCCTCCACTTT
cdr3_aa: CASSHTGNNSPLHF

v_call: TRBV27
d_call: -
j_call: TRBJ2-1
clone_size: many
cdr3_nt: TGTGCCAGCCGGAGCGGAAACTATGGGTACAATGAGCAGTTCTTC
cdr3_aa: CASRSGNYGYNEQFF

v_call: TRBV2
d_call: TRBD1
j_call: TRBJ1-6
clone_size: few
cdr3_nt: TGTGCCAGCAAGAACCGGGACAGCCTTAATTCACCCCTCCACTTT
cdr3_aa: CASKNRDSLNSPLHF

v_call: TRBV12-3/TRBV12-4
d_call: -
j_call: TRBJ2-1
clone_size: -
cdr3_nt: TGTGCCAGCAGTTTAGCGGGCCCAAGATTCGGCTCCTACAATGAGCAGTTCTTC
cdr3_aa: CASSLAGPRFGSYNEQFF

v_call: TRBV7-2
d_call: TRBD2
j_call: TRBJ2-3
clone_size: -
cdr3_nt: TGTGCCAGCACTTCTTTAGCGGGAATGGATACGCAGTATTTT
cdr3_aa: CASTSLAGMDTQYF

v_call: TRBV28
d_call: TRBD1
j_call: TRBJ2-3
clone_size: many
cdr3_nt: TGTGCCAGCACCAGGGGGCGACGTGATACGCAGTATTTT
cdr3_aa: CASTRGRRDTQYF

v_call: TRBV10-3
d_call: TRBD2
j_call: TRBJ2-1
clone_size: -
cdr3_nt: TGTGCCAGCATAAGTGGGGAGGGAGACAATGAGCAGTTCTTC
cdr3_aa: CASISGEGDNEQFF

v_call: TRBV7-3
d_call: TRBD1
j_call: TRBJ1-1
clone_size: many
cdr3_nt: TGTGCCAGCAGCTTCACAGGGGGCAATACTGAAGCTTTCTTT
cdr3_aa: CASSFTGGNTEAFF

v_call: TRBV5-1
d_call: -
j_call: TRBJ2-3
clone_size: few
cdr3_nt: TGCGCCAGCAGCAGTTTTAGCACAGATACGCAGTATTTT
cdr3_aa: CASSSFSTDTQYF

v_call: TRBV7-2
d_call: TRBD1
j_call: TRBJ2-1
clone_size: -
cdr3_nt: TGTGCCAGCAGCCCCGTCCCGGGACAGGGTTGGGCATACAATGAGCAGTTCTTC
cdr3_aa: CASSPVPGQGWAYNEQFF

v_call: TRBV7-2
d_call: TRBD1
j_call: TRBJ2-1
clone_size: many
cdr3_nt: TGTGCCAGCAGCTTAAGGACAGGCCGTAACGATGAGCAGTTCTTC
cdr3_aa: CASSLRTGRNDEQFF

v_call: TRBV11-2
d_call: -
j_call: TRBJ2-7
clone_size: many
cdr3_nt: TGTGCCAGCAGCCGCAGGACAAGGGAGCAGTACTTC
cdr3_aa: CASSRRTREQYF

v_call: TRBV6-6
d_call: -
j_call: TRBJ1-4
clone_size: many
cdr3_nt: TGTGCCAGCAGTTACTTTGAAAAACTGTTTTTT
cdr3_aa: CASSYFEKLFF

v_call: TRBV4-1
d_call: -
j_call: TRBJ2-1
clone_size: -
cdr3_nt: TGCGCCAGCAGCCAAGGGCCTTACCGAAACAATGAGCAGTTCTTC
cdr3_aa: CASSQGPYRNNEQFF

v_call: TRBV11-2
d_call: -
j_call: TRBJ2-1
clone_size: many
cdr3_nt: TGTGCCAGCAGCCGACAGCTGTACAATGAGCAGTTCTTC
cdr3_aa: CASSRQLYNEQFF

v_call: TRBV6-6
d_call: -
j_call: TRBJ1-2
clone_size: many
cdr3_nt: TGTGCCAGCAGTTACTCTCGGGTCACCTATGGCTACACCTTC
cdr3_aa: CASSYSRVTYGYTF